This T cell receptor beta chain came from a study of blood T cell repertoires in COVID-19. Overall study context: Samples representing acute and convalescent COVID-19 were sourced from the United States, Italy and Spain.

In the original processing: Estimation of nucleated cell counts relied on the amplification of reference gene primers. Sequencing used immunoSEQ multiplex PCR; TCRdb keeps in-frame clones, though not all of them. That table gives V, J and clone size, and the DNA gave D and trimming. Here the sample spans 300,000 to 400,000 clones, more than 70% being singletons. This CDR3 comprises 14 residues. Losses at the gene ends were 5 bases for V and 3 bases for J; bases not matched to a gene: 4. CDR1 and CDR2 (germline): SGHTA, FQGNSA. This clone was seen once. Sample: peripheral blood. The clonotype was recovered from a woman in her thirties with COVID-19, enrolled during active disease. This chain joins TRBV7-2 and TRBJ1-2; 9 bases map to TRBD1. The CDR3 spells CASSVDRGDYGYTF. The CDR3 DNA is TGTGCCAGCAGCGTTGACAGGGGGGACTATGGCTACACCTTC. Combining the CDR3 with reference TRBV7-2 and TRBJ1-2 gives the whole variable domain GAGVSQSPSNKVTEKGKDVELRCDPISGHTALYWYRQSLGQGLEFLIYFQGNSAPDKSGLPSDRFSAERTGGSVSTLTIQRTQQEDSAVYLCASSVDRGDYGYTFGSGTRLTVV.